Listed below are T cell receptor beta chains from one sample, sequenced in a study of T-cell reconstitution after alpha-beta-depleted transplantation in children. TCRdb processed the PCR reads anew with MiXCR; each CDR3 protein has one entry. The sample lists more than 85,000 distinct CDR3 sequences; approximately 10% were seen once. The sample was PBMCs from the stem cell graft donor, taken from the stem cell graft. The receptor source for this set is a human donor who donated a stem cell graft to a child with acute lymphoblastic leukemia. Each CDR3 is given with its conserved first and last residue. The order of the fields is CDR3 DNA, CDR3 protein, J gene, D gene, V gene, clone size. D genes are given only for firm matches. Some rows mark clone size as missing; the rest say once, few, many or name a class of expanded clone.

TGTGCCAGCAGTTATGCCGGGGGGGCGGAGACCCAGTACTTC,CASSYAGGAETQYF,TRBJ2-5,TRBD2,TRBV7-2,many
TGCGCCAGCAGCCGCCACGGAACTAGCGGGGCCTACGAGCAGTACTTC,CASSRHGTSGAYEQYF,TRBJ2-7,TRBD2,TRBV5-1,many
TGTGCCAGCAGCCCGGGGACTCCCCGATCGGGCGAGCAGTACTTC,CASSPGTPRSGEQYF,TRBJ2-7,-,TRBV7-2,many
TGTGCCAGCAGTTTATTTATTCCAGGGCTGTACTCCTACAATGAGCAGTTCTTC,CASSLFIPGLYSYNEQFF,TRBJ2-1,-,TRBV28,many
TGTGCCAGCAGCCCCCGGACGGGTCTAGGCTACAATGAGCAGTTCTTC,CASSPRTGLGYNEQFF,TRBJ2-1,-,TRBV7-9,many
TGTGCCAGCAGCTCCCTTGGGGGTAAGAACGCTGAAGCTTTCTTT,CASSSLGGKNAEAFF,TRBJ1-1,-,TRBV5-6,many
TGTGCCAGCAGCCCCTCGACCTGGGCTGGGGCCAACGTCCTGACTTTC,CASSPSTWAGANVLTF,TRBJ2-6,-,TRBV3-1,many
TGCGCCAGCAGCACGATGGACAGTTTCTCCTACGAGCAGTACTTC,CASSTMDSFSYEQYF,TRBJ2-7,-,TRBV5-1,many
TGCAGTGCTAGAGATCCTGTACGGGCGACCTATGGCTACACCTTC,CSARDPVRATYGYTF,TRBJ1-2,-,TRBV20-1,many
TGTGCCAGCAGGAGCAGGACAGGGGGCGTATCGGCTTCACCCCTCCACTTT,CASRSRTGGVSASPLHF,TRBJ1-6,TRBD1,TRBV6-5,many
TGTGCCAGCAGCGCAGGGACAGGGGGCGAAGCTAACTATGGCTACACCTTC,CASSAGTGGEANYGYTF,TRBJ1-2,TRBD1,TRBV11-2,many
TGTGCCAGCACCAAAGACAGGGTAGCCTACGAGCAGTACTTC,CASTKDRVAYEQYF,TRBJ2-7,TRBD1,TRBV6-2/TRBV6-3,-
TGTGCCAGCAGCTCGGATCGACGCGCTGAAGCTTTCTTT,CASSSDRRAEAFF,TRBJ1-1,-,TRBV11-2,many
TGCAGTGCGGATCCGGGACTAGCGGCCTCCTACGAGCAGTACTTC,CSADPGLAASYEQYF,TRBJ2-7,TRBD2,TRBV20-1,many
TGTGCCAGCAGTTTATTATATTGGGGGGGGGATGGAGAGACCCAGTACTTC,CASSLLYWGGDGETQYF,TRBJ2-5,TRBD2,TRBV12-3/TRBV12-4,many
TGTGCCAGCAGTTCCCTAGCGGGGTCCTACGAGCAGTACTTC,CASSSLAGSYEQYF,TRBJ2-7,TRBD2,TRBV28,many
TGCAGTGCTAGGAGGGGGGACACCCTAGGCCACGAGCAGTACTTC,CSARRGDTLGHEQYF,TRBJ2-7,-,TRBV20-1,many
TGCGCCAGCAGCGTGACAGGGCCGGAGACCCAGTACTTC,CASSVTGPETQYF,TRBJ2-5,TRBD1,TRBV5-1,many
TGCAGCGTACGTTCTCCGGGACAGGGTCTGTACAATGAGCAGTTCTTC,CSVRSPGQGLYNEQFF,TRBJ2-1,TRBD1,TRBV29-1,many
TGTGCCAGCAGCTTAAAATGGACAGGGGTTGGCTATGGCTACACCTTC,CASSLKWTGVGYGYTF,TRBJ1-2,TRBD1,TRBV7-9,many
TGTGCCAGCATGCTCGGGCGGAGCTCCTACGAGCAGTACTTC,CASMLGRSSYEQYF,TRBJ2-7,-,TRBV7-8,many
TGTGCCAGTAGTACCGCACAGGGGTACTACGAGCAGTACTTC,CASSTAQGYYEQYF,TRBJ2-7,TRBD1,TRBV19,many
TGTGCCACCAGCCCGGGGAGGAGTGCGACTCGATACAATGAGCAGTTCTTC,CATSPGRSATRYNEQFF,TRBJ2-1,-,TRBV15,many